Listed below are T cell receptor beta chains from one sample, sequenced in a study of regulatory T cells in long-lasting Graves disease. TCRdb analysed the multiplex PCR reads with MiXCR anew, one entry per CDR3 protein. The sample carries over 450,000 distinct CDR3 sequences, around 13% recorded once. This sample was shared with a second study, whose subject was T cells in Graves' hyperthyroidism and ophthalmopathy.

Here the sequenced sample was peripheral blood mononuclear cells (PBMCs), taken at new diagnosis, from a patient treated with antithyroid drugs. The source of these receptors is a woman under 40 with Graves disease. The CDR3 runs from the conserved cysteine through the conserved F or W. A D gene is named only where the DNA matches it firmly. A row's size may be missing; if present it is once, few, many or a size class.

d_gene: NA; abundance: few; v_gene: TRBV6-2/TRBV6-3; j_gene: TRBJ2-1; CDR3aa: CASSYGSSEQFF; CDR3nt: TGTGCCAGCAGTTACGGTAGTTCTGAGCAGTTCTTC
d_gene: NA; abundance: many; v_gene: TRBV2; j_gene: TRBJ1-3; CDR3aa: CASSGQLSGNTIYF; CDR3nt: TGTGCCAGCAGTGGGCAACTCTCTGGAAACACCATATATTTT
d_gene: NA; abundance: many; v_gene: TRBV3-1; j_gene: TRBJ2-1; CDR3aa: CASSQDLGQNYNEQFF; CDR3nt: TGTGCCAGCAGCCAAGATTTGGGACAAAACTACAATGAGCAGTTCTTC
d_gene: NA; abundance: many; v_gene: TRBV6-1; j_gene: TRBJ1-1; CDR3aa: CASRATGRMNTEAFF; CDR3nt: TGTGCCAGCAGAGCGACGGGACGGATGAACACTGAAGCTTTCTTT
d_gene: TRBD2; abundance: many; v_gene: TRBV7-9; j_gene: TRBJ2-1; CDR3aa: CASSSPGLVPWGQFF; CDR3nt: TGTGCCAGCAGCTCTCCGGGACTAGTCCCGTGGGGGCAGTTCTTC
d_gene: NA; abundance: few; v_gene: TRBV20-1; j_gene: TRBJ2-1; CDR3aa: CSAVKALSSYNEQFF; CDR3nt: TGCAGTGCCGTAAAGGCCTTGAGCTCCTACAATGAGCAGTTCTTC
d_gene: NA; abundance: many; v_gene: TRBV9; j_gene: TRBJ1-6; CDR3aa: CASSPGGSWNSPLHF; CDR3nt: TGTGCCAGCAGCCCTGGGGGTTCTTGGAATTCACCCCTCCACTTT
d_gene: NA; abundance: few; v_gene: TRBV6-5; j_gene: TRBJ2-1; CDR3aa: CASSYSRGRDIYEQFF; CDR3nt: TGTGCCAGCAGTTACTCGAGAGGGCGGGATATCTATGAGCAGTTCTTC
d_gene: NA; abundance: NA; v_gene: TRBV19; j_gene: TRBJ2-7; CDR3aa: CASSIGAGVGEQYF; CDR3nt: TGTGCCAGTAGTATCGGGGCAGGGGTCGGCGAGCAGTACTTC
d_gene: NA; abundance: many; v_gene: TRBV20-1; j_gene: TRBJ1-1; CDR3aa: CSARQGPTEAFF; CDR3nt: TGCAGTGCTAGACAGGGCCCCACTGAAGCTTTCTTT
d_gene: NA; abundance: many; v_gene: TRBV30; j_gene: TRBJ1-1; CDR3aa: CAWSPDRNTEAFF; CDR3nt: TGTGCCTGGAGTCCAGACAGGAACACTGAAGCTTTCTTT
d_gene: NA; abundance: NA; v_gene: TRBV7-2; j_gene: TRBJ2-3; CDR3aa: CASSSIRTDTQYF; CDR3nt: TGTGCCAGCAGCTCCATACGCACAGATACGCAGTATTTT